Below, 23 T cell receptor beta chains from the same sample are listed, as sequenced in a study of cytomegalovirus exposure and HLA in healthy donors. With 60 Vbeta and 13 Jbeta primers, the PCR was carried out. Generated by immunoSEQ multiplex PCR, the TCRdb table keeps only in-frame clones and is missing some. The table lists roughly 98,000 clones, roughly 74% of them singletons, with around an eighth in the top ten. Sequenced input: PBMCs. These receptors originate from a woman aged 65 to 85 in good health and CMV-seropositive.

The rearrangement joins TRBV5-5 to TRBJ2-5; 12 bases match TRBD1. The CDR3 has 15 amino acids. Losses at the gene ends were 2 bases for V and 5 bases for J; bases not matched to a gene: 4. Germline V CDR1 and CDR2: SGHKS, YYEKEE (reference sequence). The CDR3 DNA reads as TGTGCCAGCAGCTTAGGGACAGGGGGCTTGGAGACCCAGTACTTC. Protein sequence: CASSLGTGGLETQYF.

This clone was seen more than once but under ten times. The V call is TRBV7-9, the J call TRBJ2-2, with TRBD1 matching over 9 bases. The CDR3 loop spans 15 amino acids. J gave up 4 bases and V 8 bases, and 8 bases lay outside the gene matches. From germline, CDR1 is SEHNR and CDR2 FQNEAQ (reference sequence). Here the CDR3 DNA reads TGTGCCAGCCGCGGTGGACAGGGGAGCACCGGGGAGCTGTTTTTT. As protein: CASRGGQGSTGELFF. The full variable domain, completed using reference TRBV7-9 and TRBJ2-2, is DTGVSQNPRHKITKRGQNVTFRCDPISEHNRLYWYRQTLGQGPEFLTYFQNEAQLEKSRLLSDRFSAERPKGSFSTLEIQRTEQGDSAMYLCASRGGQGSTGELFFGEGSRLTVL.

The chain recombines TRBV13 with TRBJ2-1; D is uncertain. Trimming stripped 6 bases from V and 6 bases from J, with 15 bases between. The germline V gene encodes CDR1 PRHDT and CDR2 FYEKMQ (reference sequence). The CDR3 is 14 amino acids. The CDR3 loop is CASSTHLAANEQFF. The CDR3, as DNA: TGTGCCAGCAGTACCCACCTTGCGGCCAATGAGCAGTTCTTC.

The chain uses TRBV2 and TRBJ2-2; the D is unclear. CDR1 SNHLY and CDR2 FYNNEI come from the germline V gene. The CDR3 is 13 residues long. Trimming took 0 bases from V and 6 from J, leaving 5 bases between them. As DNA, the CDR3 is TGTGCCAGCAGTGAAGCCAGGTCCGGGGAGCTGTTTTTT. Translation gives CASSEARSGELFF.

The rearrangement uses TRBV7-9 and TRBJ2-1; D may be TRBD2 (6 bases). CDR1 and CDR2 (germline): SEHNR, FQNEAQ (reference sequence). CDR3 length equals 15 residues. V lost 7 bases and J 2 bases, leaving 15 bases between the germline ends. CDR3 coding DNA: TGTGCCAGCATTAATAGCGGTCAACCCTACAATGAGCAGTTCTTC. Protein: CASINSGQPYNEQFF.

The rearrangement uses TRBV19 and TRBJ1-1, with a tentative D call TRBD1 (6 bases). V dropped 3 bases and J dropped 6 bases, with 17 bases sitting between them. Germline CDR1 LNHDA, CDR2 SQIVND (reference sequence). This CDR3 region has 15 residues. As DNA, the CDR3 is TGTGCCAGTAGTATCGGGGGGCGACAGGCCCCTGAAGCTTTCTTT. It codes for CASSIGGRQAPEAFF.

The V and J genes are TRBV4-3 and TRBJ2-7, with a tentative D call TRBD2 (7 bases). Germline loops: CDR1 LGHNA, CDR2 YSLEER. The CDR3 is 13 residues long. The ends were cut back, 4 bases at V and 3 bases at J, with 10 bases in the middle. CDR3 nucleotide sequence: TGCGCCAGCAGCCGGGGGGGACACTACGAGCAGTACTTC. Protein product: CASSRGGHYEQYF.

The chain is built from TRBV5-1 and TRBJ2-1; a weak D match, TRBD1 (5 bases). This CDR3 comprises 15 residues. The germline gives CDR1 SGHRS, CDR2 YFSETQ. Deletions cut 4 bases from V and 2 bases from J, with 13 bases between. The DNA for the CDR3 is TGCGCCAGCAGCCCGAACTCAGGGACCTACAATGAGCAGTTCTTC. Translated, it gives CASSPNSGTYNEQFF.

This chain uses TRBV6-5 with TRBJ2-7; a possible D gene is TRBD2 (5 bases). Germline V CDR1 and CDR2: MNHEY, SVGAGI. V gave up 0 bases and J gave up 5 bases, with 14 bases separating them. The CDR3 contains 15 residues. CDR3 loop: CASSYSRGIPHEQYF. The CDR3 coding sequence is TGTGCCAGCAGTTACTCGCGAGGGATCCCCCACGAGCAGTACTTC.

There are a few counts of this clone. The rearrangement joins TRBV18 to TRBJ2-1; 8 bases are shared with TRBD2. In germline, CDR1 is KGHSH, CDR2 LQKENI. J gave up 4 bases and V 3 bases, and 8 bases lay outside the gene matches. The CDR3 is 16 amino acids. The CDR3 DNA follows: TGTGCCAGCTCACCTGATCCTAGCGGGTCGTACAATGAGCAGTTCTTC. It codes for CASSPDPSGSYNEQFF.

The chain is built from TRBV28 and TRBJ2-3, with 7 bases identical to TRBD2. Germline V gives CDR1 MDHEN, CDR2 SYDVKM. The CDR3 has 17 residues. V lost 5 bases, J lost 1 base, and 12 bases stayed unmatched. This CDR3 reads CASSPIGLGEGTDTQYF. The CDR3 DNA reads TGTGCCAGCAGTCCCATAGGACTAGGAGAGGGCACAGATACGCAGTATTTT.

This sequence joins TRBV7-2 and TRBJ1-4, with 10 positions matching TRBD1. J lost 6 bases, V lost 5 bases, and 6 bases had no gene match. The CDR3 runs to 15 residues. In germline, CDR1 is SGHTA, CDR2 FQGNSA. The CDR3 nucleotides read TGTGCCAGCAGCCCAAGACAGGGGGCAGATGAAAAACTGTTTTTT. Protein: CASSPRQGADEKLFF.

The chain combines TRBV6-5 with TRBJ1-2, with TRBD1 as a possible D gene (6 bases). V dropped 6 bases and J dropped 5 bases, with 13 bases sitting between them. This CDR3 is built from 13 residues. Germline CDR1 is MNHEY and CDR2 is SVGAGI. DNA of the CDR3: TGTGCCAGCAGGGGGGACATGGGATATGGCTACACCTTC. Amino acid sequence: CASRGDMGYGYTF.

This sequence joins TRBV5-1 and TRBJ2-5; no definite D call. The end of the DNA aligns better with TRBJ2-7, so the J call may be wrong. The CDR3 covers 15 residues. Germline CDR1 and CDR2: SGHRS and YFSETQ. As DNA, the CDR3 is TGCGCCAGCAGCTTGTCCCGCGAGTTCCCTTACGAGCAGTACTTC. It is translated as CASSLSREFPYEQYF.

This chain links TRBV28 with TRBJ1-4; D possibly corresponds to TRBD1 (5 bases). Germline V gene sequence: CDR1 MDHEN, CDR2 SYDVKM. With 8 bases removed from V and 2 bases from J, the gap between germline ends came to 18 bases. This CDR3 has 16 amino acids. CDR3 in amino acids: CASQGREVGTNEKLFF. CDR3 in DNA: TGTGCCAGCCAGGGAAGGGAGGTCGGCACTAATGAAAAACTGTTTTTT.

Note on this clone: Other DNA sequences in this specimen translate into the identical CDR3. This chain connects TRBV5-5 to TRBJ2-5, with no clear D. V lost 0 bases to trimming and J lost 2 bases, with 5 bases between them. The length of the CDR3 is 13 residues. Germline V gives CDR1 SGHKS, CDR2 YYEKEE (reference sequence). The CDR3 loop reads CASSLASQETQYF. CDR3 nucleotides: TGTGCCAGCAGCTTGGCGAGTCAAGAGACCCAGTACTTC.

The table lists this clone with a few counts. This rearrangement joins TRBV7-3 to TRBJ2-3; 11 bases are shared with TRBD1. This CDR3 spans 18 amino acids. Germline CDR1 SGHTA, CDR2 FQGTGA. The V and J ends lost 0 bases and 4 bases, in that order; junction bases with no gene match: 9. The CDR3 coding sequence is TGTGCCAGCAGCTTAACGTCCACCGGGACAGGGGGAGCAGATACGCAGTATTTT. It yields the protein CASSLTSTGTGGADTQYF.

The chain is built from TRBV7-8 and TRBJ1-1; D not resolved. Germline V gene lookup returns CDR1 SGHVS and CDR2 FQNEAQ. The CDR3 runs 13 residues. The germline V and J ends were trimmed by 4 bases and 5 bases, with 11 bases remaining between them. In DNA, the CDR3 is TGTGCCAGCAGCTCTGGACTAGGGACTGAAGCTTTCTTT. Encoded protein: CASSSGLGTEAFF.

V usage is TRBV9 and J usage is TRBJ2-1; 9 bases fit TRBD1. From germline, CDR1 is SGDLS and CDR2 YYNGEE. After removal of 0 bases from V and 8 bases from J, the junction contained 6 bases not matched to a gene. CDR3 length: 15 residues. DNA for the CDR3: TGTGCCAGCAGCGTAGTTGGACAGGGGAGCGATGAGCAGTTCTTC. Translation: CASSVVGQGSDEQFF.

This clone showed up just a few times. V usage is TRBV27 and J usage is TRBJ2-1; 13 positions agree with TRBD2. The CDR3 runs 17 residues. Germline CDR1 MNHEY, CDR2 SMNVEV (reference sequence). Trimming cost V 3 bases and J 7 bases; bases outside gene matches: 9. The CDR3 here is CASSLLTSGRRRNEQFF. CDR3 nucleotide sequence: TGTGCCAGCAGTTTGTTGACTAGCGGGAGGAGGCGGAATGAGCAGTTCTTC.

The gene calls are TRBV11-2 and TRBJ2-7, with D hard to call. Germline V gene data show CDR1 as SGHAT and CDR2 as FQNNGV. Trimming pared 0 bases from V and 0 bases from J, leaving 9 bases between. The CDR3 extends over 15 amino acids. CDR3 loop: CASSLDRYSSYEQYF. The DNA of the CDR3 is TGTGCCAGCAGCTTAGATCGGTACTCCTCCTACGAGCAGTACTTC.

Only one count was recorded for this clone. The chain recombines TRBV10-1 with TRBJ2-1; 10 bases are shared with TRBD1. The V gene end was trimmed by 4 bases and the J gene end by 7 bases; junction bases not matched to a gene: 7. This CDR3 spans 15 amino acids. Germline V lookup: CDR1 WNHNN, CDR2 SYGVQD (reference sequence). The CDR3 reads CASSADRGTYNEQFF. CDR3 nucleotides: TGCGCCAGCAGTGCGGACAGGGGGACGTATAATGAGCAGTTCTTC.

The rearrangement uses TRBV28 and TRBJ2-2; 7 bases fit TRBD1. The CDR3 extends over 14 amino acids. Trimming at V came to 3 bases and at J to 6 bases, leaving 4 bases not matched to a gene. The germline V gene encodes CDR1 MDHEN and CDR2 SYDVKM. CDR3 nucleotide sequence: TGTGCCAGCAGTTTCTACAGGGGTTCCGGGGAGCTGTTTTTT. It translates to CASSFYRGSGELFF.